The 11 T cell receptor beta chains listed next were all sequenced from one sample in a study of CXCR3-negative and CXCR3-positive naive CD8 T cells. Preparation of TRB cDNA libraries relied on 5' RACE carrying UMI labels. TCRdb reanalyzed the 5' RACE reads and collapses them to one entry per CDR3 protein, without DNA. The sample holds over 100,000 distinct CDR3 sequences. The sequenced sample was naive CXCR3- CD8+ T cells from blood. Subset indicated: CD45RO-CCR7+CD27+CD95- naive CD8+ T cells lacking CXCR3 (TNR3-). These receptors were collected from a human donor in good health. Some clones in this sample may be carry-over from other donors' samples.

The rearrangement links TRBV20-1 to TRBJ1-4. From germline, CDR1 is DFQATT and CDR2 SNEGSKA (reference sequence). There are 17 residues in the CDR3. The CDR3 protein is CSAGQGSSRLDNEKLFF.

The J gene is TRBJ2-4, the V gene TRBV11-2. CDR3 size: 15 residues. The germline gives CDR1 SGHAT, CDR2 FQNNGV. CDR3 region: CASSARVLAKNIQYF.

The CDR3 loop is CASSLRDSSTDTQYF. The chain links TRBV4-3 to TRBJ2-3; no DNA is available, so the TRBD2 call from TCRdb remains unchecked. In germline, CDR1 is LGHNA, CDR2 YSLEER. There are 15 residues in the CDR3.

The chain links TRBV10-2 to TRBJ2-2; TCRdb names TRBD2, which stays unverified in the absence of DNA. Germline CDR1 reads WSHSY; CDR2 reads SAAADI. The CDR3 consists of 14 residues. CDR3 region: CASGSGRKGRELFF.

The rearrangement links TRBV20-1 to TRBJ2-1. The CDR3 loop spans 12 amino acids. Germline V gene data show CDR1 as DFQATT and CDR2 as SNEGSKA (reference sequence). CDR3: CSARVGDNEQFF.

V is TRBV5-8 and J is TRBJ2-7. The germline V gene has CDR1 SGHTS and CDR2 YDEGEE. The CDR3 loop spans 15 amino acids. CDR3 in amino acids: CASSFGPSPSYEQYF.

CDR3 residues: CSARDRRNSYEQYF. This chain connects TRBV20-1 to TRBJ2-7. From germline, CDR1 is DFQATT and CDR2 SNEGSKA (reference sequence). The CDR3 is made up of 14 amino acids.

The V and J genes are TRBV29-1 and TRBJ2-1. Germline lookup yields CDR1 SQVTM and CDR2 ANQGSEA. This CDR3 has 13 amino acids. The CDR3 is CSVLSDSYNEQFF.

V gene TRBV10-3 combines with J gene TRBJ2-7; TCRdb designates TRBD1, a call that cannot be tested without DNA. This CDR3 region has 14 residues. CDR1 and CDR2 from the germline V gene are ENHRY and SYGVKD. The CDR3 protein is CAITEPGSISEQYF.

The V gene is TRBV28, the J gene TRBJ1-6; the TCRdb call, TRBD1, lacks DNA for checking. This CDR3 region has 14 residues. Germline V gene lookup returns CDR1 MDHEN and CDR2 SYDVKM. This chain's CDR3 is CASSLGSGGSPLHF.

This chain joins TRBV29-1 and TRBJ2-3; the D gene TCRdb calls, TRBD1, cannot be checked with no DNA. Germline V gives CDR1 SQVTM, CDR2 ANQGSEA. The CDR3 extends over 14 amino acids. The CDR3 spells CSVPGGLAADTQYF.